This TCR beta chain was obtained from a study of T cells in Graves' hyperthyroidism and ophthalmopathy. Not enrolled were patients with uncontrolled infection, other autoimmune disease, pregnancy or lactation. RNA transcripts yielded amplified TCR beta CDR3 regions. An initial round of RT-PCR targeting the TCR CDR3 relied on the HTBI primer set. A single record per CDR3 protein comes from TCRdb applying MiXCR to the multiplex PCR reads. This sample yields about 640,000 distinct CDR3 sequences, of which approximately 42% are seen a single time; about 7.7% belongs to the top ten. Comment on this clonotype: What it binds is not known.

V trimming: 5 bases; J trimming: 5 bases; junction bases outside the gene matches: 20. The CDR3 runs to 17 residues. CDR1 is DFQATT and CDR2 is SNEGSKA in the germline V gene (reference sequence). Study conclusions and caveats: Blood held most thyroid clonotypes expanded above 0.001 frequency.

This TCR derives from an adult man with Graves' disease, either hyperthyroidism or ophthalmopathy (not recorded which). The genes are TRBV20-1 and TRBJ2-7, with 8 bases identical to TRBD1. Material for sequencing was peripheral blood or thyroid tissue (not recorded which). The CDR3 sequence: CSAQTNLLRQGPHEQYF. As DNA, the CDR3 is TGCAGTGCTCAAACCAATTTGCTGCGACAGGGGCCTCACGAGCAGTACTTC.